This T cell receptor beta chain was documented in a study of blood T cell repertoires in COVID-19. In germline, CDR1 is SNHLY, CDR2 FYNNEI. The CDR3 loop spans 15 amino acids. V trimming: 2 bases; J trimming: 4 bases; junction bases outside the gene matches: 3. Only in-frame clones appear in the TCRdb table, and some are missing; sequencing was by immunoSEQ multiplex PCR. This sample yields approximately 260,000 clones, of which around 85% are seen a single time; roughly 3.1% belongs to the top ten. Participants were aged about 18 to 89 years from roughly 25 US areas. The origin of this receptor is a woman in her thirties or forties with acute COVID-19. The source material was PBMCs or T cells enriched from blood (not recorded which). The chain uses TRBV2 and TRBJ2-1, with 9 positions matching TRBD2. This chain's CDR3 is CASSEQGLAYNEQFF. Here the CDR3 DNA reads TGTGCCAGCAGTGAACAGGGACTAGCTTACAATGAGCAGTTCTTC. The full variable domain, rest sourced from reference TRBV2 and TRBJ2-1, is EPEVTQTPSHQVTQMGQEVILRCVPISNHLYFYWYRQILGQKVEFLVSFYNNEISEKSEIFDDQFSVERPDGSNFTLKIRSTKLEDSAMYFCASSEQGLAYNEQFFGPGTRLTVL.